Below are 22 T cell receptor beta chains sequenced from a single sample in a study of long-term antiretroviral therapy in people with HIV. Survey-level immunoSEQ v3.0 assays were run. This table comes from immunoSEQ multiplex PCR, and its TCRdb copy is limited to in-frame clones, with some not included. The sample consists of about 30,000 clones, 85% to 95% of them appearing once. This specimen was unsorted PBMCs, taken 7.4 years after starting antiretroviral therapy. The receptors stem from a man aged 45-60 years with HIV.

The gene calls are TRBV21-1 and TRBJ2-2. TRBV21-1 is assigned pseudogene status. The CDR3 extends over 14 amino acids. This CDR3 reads CASTRGPQTGELFF. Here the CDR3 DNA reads TGTGCCAGCACACGGGGGCCTCAAACCGGGGAGCTGTTTTTT.

Here the CDR3 reads CASSYGSGFNSPLHF. In DNA form, the CDR3 reads TGTGCCAGCAGTTACGGGTCAGGGTTCAATTCACCCCTCCACTTT. This rearrangement joins TRBV6-5 to TRBJ1-6; D is perhaps TRBD1 (5 bases). The CDR3 runs to 15 residues. V lost 2 bases and J 7 bases, leaving 12 bases between the germline ends. Germline assignment: CDR1 MNHEY and CDR2 SVGAGI.

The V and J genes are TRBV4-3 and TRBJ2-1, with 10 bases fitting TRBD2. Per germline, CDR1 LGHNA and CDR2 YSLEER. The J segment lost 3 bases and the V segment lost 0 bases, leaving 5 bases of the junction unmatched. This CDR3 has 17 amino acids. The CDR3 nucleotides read TGCGCCAGCAGCCAAGATAGAGGACTAGCGGACTACAATGAGCAGTTCTTC. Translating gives CASSQDRGLADYNEQFF.

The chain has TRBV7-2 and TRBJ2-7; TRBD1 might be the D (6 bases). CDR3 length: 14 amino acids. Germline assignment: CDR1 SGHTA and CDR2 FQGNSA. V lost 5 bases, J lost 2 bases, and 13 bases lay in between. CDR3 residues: CASSIGGRTYEQYF. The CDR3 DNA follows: TGTGCCAGCAGCATAGGGGGAAGGACCTACGAGCAGTACTTC.

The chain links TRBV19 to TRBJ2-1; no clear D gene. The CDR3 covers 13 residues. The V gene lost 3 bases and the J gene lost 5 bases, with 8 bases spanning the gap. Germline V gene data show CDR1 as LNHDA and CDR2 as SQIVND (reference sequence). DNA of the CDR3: TGTGCCAGTAGTATTAGTATGAACAATGAGCAGTTCTTC. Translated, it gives CASSISMNNEQFF.

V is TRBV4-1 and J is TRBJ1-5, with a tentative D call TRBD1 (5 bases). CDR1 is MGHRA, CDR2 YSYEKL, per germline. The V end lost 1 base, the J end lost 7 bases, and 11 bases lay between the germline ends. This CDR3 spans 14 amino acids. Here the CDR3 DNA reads TGCGCCAGCAGCCAAGCACAGGTGGACCAGCCCCAGCATTTT. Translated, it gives CASSQAQVDQPQHF.

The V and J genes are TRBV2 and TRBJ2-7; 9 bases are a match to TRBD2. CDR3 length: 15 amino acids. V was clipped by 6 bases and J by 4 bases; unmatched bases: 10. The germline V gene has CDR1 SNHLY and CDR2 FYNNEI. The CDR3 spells CASSPGLAGSYEQYF. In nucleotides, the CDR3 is TGTGCCAGCAGCCCGGGACTAGCCGGGTCTTACGAGCAGTACTTC.

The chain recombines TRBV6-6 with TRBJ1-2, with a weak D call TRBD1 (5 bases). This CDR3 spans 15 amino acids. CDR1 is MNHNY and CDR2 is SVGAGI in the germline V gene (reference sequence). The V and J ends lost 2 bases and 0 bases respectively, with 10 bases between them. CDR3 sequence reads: CASSYRQLANYGYTF. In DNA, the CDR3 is TGTGCCAGCAGTTACCGACAGCTAGCTAACTATGGCTACACCTTC.

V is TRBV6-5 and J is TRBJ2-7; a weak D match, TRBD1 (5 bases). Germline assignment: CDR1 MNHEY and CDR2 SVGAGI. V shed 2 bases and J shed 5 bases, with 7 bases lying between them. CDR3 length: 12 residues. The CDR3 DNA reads TGTGCCAGCAGTTACAGGGGCCACGAGCAGTACTTC. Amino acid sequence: CASSYRGHEQYF.

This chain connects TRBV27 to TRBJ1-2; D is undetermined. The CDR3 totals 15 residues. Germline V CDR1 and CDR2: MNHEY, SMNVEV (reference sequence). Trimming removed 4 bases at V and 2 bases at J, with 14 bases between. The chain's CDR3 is CASSSLIGLNYGYTF. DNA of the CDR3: TGTGCCAGCAGTTCCCTAATTGGGCTAAACTATGGCTACACCTTC.

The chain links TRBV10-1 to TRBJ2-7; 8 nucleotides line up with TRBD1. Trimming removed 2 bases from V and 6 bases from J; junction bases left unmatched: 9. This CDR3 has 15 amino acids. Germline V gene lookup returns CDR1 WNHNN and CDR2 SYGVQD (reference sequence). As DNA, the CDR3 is TGCGCCAGCAGTGAGGACAGGACAGGGCTAACCGAGCAGTACTTC. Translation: CASSEDRTGLTEQYF.

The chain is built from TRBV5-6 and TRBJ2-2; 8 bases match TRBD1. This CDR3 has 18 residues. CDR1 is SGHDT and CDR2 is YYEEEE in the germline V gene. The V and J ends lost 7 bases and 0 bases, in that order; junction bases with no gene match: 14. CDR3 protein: CASHPTAGGLPNTGELFF. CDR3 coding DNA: TGTGCCAGCCACCCCACTGCAGGGGGCCTACCGAACACCGGGGAGCTGTTTTTT.

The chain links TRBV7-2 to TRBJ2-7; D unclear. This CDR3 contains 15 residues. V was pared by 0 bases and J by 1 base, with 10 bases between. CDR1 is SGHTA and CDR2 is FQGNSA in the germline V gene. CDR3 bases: TGTGCCAGCAGCTTAGCACCAACAGCTTCCTACGAGCAGTACTTC. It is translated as CASSLAPTASYEQYF.

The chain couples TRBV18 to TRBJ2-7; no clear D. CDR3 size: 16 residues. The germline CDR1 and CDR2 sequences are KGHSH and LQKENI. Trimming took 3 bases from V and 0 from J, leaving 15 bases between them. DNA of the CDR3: TGTGCCAGCTCACCCGCAAGGAGATTGAGCTCCTACGAGCAGTACTTC. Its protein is CASSPARRLSSYEQYF. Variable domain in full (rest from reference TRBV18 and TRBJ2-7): NAGVMQNPRHLVRRRGQEARLRCSPMKGHSHVYWYRQLPEEGLKFMVYLQKENIIDESGMPKERFSAEFPKEGPSILRIQQVVRGDSAAYFCASSPARRLSSYEQYFGPGTRLTVT.

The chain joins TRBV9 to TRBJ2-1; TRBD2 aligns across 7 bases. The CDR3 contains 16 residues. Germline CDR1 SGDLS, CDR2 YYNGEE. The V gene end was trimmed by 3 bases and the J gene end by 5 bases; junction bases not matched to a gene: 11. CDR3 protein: CASSGLGAGTNNEQFF. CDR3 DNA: TGTGCCAGCAGCGGCCTTGGAGCGGGGACTAACAATGAGCAGTTCTTC.

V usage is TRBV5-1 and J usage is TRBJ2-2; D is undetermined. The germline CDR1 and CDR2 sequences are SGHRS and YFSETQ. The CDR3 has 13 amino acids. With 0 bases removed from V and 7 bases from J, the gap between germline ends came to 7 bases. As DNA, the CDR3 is TGCGCCAGCAGCTTGGGGCAATACGGGGAGCTGTTTTTT. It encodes CASSLGQYGELFF.

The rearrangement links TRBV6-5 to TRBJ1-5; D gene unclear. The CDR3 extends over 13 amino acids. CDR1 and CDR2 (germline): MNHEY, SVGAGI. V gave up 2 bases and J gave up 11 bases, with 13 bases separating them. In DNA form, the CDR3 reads TGTGCCAGCAGTTACGGGTACGGGGTGTCCCAGCATTTT. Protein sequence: CASSYGYGVSQHF.

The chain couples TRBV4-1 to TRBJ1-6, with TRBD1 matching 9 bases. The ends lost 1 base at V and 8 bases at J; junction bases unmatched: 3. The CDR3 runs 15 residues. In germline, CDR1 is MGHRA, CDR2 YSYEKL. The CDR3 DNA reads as TGCGCCAGCAGCCAAGGACAGGGGGTGGATTCACCCCTCCACTTT. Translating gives CASSQGQGVDSPLHF.

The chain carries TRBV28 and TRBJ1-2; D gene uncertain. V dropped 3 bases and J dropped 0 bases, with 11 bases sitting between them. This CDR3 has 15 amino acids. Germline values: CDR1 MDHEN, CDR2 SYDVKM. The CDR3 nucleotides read TGTGCCAGCAGTTTCCCCGAGAGGGCTAACTATGGCTACACCTTC. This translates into CASSFPERANYGYTF.

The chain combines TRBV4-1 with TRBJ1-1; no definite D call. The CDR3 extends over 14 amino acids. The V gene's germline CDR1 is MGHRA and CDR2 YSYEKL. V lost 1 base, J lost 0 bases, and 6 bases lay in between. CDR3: CASSQAGMNTEAFF. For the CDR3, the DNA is TGCGCCAGCAGCCAAGCCGGGATGAACACTGAAGCTTTCTTT.

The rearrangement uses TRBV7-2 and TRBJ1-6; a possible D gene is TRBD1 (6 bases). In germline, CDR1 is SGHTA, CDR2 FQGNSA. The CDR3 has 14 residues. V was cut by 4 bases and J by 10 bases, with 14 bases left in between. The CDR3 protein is CASSYSNGGSPLHF. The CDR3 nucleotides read TGTGCCAGCAGCTATAGTAATGGGGGCTCACCCCTCCACTTT.

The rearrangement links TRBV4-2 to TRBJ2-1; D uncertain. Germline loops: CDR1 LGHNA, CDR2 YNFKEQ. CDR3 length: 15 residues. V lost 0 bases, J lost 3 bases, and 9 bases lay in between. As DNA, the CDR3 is TGTGCCAGCAGCCAAGATAGGGCTAACTACAATGAGCAGTTCTTC. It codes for CASSQDRANYNEQFF.